A single sample is the source of the 4 T cell receptor beta chains below, sequenced in a study of T cell changes during pregnancy in multiple sclerosis (dated by TCRdb to about 2019). Libraries were prepared through the immunoSEQ multiplex PCR assay. As stored in TCRdb, this immuneACCESS dataset retains in-frame rearrangements with V and J assigned. A fraction of the clones does not appear; measured against another copy, unresolved V genes explain less than half of the discrepancy, and the remainder lacks a known reason. The sample has fewer than 110,000 clones on record, approximately 92% of them singletons. 3.1% of the sample comes from the top ten. This sample comprised peripheral blood, obtained in the second trimester of pregnancy. These receptors originate from a female donor with multiple sclerosis, enrolled in a pregnancy study.

This sequence joins TRBV7-6 and TRBJ2-1; TRBD2 aligns across 9 bases. CDR3 size: 13 residues. Germline loops: CDR1 SGHVS, CDR2 FNYEAQ. Trimming at V came to 5 bases and at J to 10 bases, leaving 6 bases not matched to a gene. CDR3 loop: CASSTGLATEQFF. CDR3 bases: TGTGCCAGCAGCACGGGACTAGCAACGGAGCAGTTCTTC. Full variable domain (rest looked up from reference TRBV7-6 and TRBJ2-1): GAGVSQSPRYKVTKRGQDVALRCDPISGHVSLYWYRQALGQGPEFLTYFNYEAQQDKSGLPNDRFSAERPEGSISTLTIQRTEQRDSAMYRCASSTGLATEQFFGPGTRLTVL.

The rearrangement uses TRBV6-6 and TRBJ2-2; a possible D gene is TRBD2 (5 bases). The germline V gene has CDR1 MNHNY and CDR2 SVGAGI (reference sequence). The CDR3 consists of 13 residues. V shed 7 bases and J shed 4 bases, with 10 bases lying between them. The CDR3 DNA reads as TGTGCCAGCAAGGATAGCGCCACCGGGGAGCTGTTTTTT. Residues: CASKDSATGELFF.

V and J are TRBV7-9 and TRBJ2-1; D not certain. The germline V and J ends were trimmed by 3 bases and 3 bases, with 6 bases remaining between them. The CDR3 totals 13 residues. CDR1 is SEHNR, CDR2 FQNEAQ, per germline (reference sequence). The CDR3 region is CASSFGVYNEQFF. DNA of the CDR3: TGTGCCAGCAGCTTCGGAGTCTACAATGAGCAGTTCTTC.

In its sample, this clone was seen once. The chain couples TRBV25-1 to TRBJ2-2; 10 nucleotides align to TRBD1. Germline values: CDR1 MGHDK, CDR2 SYGVNS. CDR3 size: 16 residues. With 6 bases clipped from V and 4 bases from J, the junction kept 8 bases outside the gene matches. In DNA form, the CDR3 reads TGTGCCAGCAGGGGGCGCGGGACAGGGGCCACCGGGGAGCTGTTTTTT. This codes for CASRGRGTGATGELFF. The full variable domain, in which reference TRBV25-1 and TRBJ2-2 provide the parts outside the CDR3, is EADIYQTPRYLVIGTGKKITLECSQTMGHDKMYWYQQDPGMELHLIHYSYGVNSTEKGDLSSESTVSRIRTEHFPLTLESARPSHTSQYLCASRGRGTGATGELFFGEGSRLTVL.